This T cell receptor (beta chain) was recorded in a study of blood T cells in healthy people across ages. General study findings and limits: Higher diversity and more naive CD4+ cells were features of long-lived donors, compared to aged donors.

Each donor had about 10 milliliters of peripheral blood drawn. Each sample yielded at least 6 million isolated PBMCs. Per individual sample, total RNA of at least 6 micrograms was extracted. This CDR3 is 15 amino acids long. Germline loops: CDR1 LNHNV, CDR2 YYDKDF (reference sequence). Deletions cut 3 bases from V and 4 bases from J, with 15 bases between. Points on this clonotype: Its antigen is unidentified.

Using a J-beta primer mix together with a sample-barcoded 5' primer, a second PCR was run for about 7 to 12 cycles. TCRdb passed the 5' RACE reads through MiXCR, listing each CDR3 protein once. The table lists under 750,000 distinct CDR3 sequences, roughly 48% of them singletons. The rearrangement joins TRBV15 to TRBJ2-5; perhaps TRBD1 as D (7 bases). Material for sequencing was blood. This TCR was sampled from a man at least 80 years old in good health. CDR3 region: CATSSGTGEVETQYF. The CDR3 region has the DNA TGTGCCACCAGCAGTGGAACAGGGGAGGTAGAGACCCAGTACTTC.